This TCR beta chain is from a study of blood T cells in healthy people across ages. Study-wide results and limits: Since the PBMCs were unsorted, naive and antigen-experienced cells could not be conclusively compared. The long-lived group displayed more naive CD4+ cells, plus higher diversity, than the aged donors did.

This clonotype was seen more than once but under ten times. Antigen specificity is unknown. It was with a sample-barcoded 5' primer and a J-beta primer mix that a second PCR of about 6 to 12 cycles was run. Every molecule of cDNA carried a tag from a template-switch adaptor with 12 random nucleotides. In TCRdb, the 5' RACE reads were re-called with MiXCR into one record per CDR3 protein. Of 850,000 to 1,000,000 distinct CDR3 sequences listed, around 46% are singletons. CDR3 length: 16 amino acids. Germline V gene sequence: CDR1 DFQATT, CDR2 SNEGSKA (reference sequence). V lost 0 bases, J lost 5 bases, and 19 bases lay in between.

The V and J genes are TRBV20-1 and TRBJ2-5; no reliable D call. The sequencing input was blood. The receptor was isolated from a man younger than 45 in good health. The CDR3 DNA sequence: TGCAGTGCTAGAGATGGTGCGGAAGCCTTGGGGGAGACCCAGTACTTC. It is translated as CSARDGAEALGETQYF.